These T cell receptor beta chains were read from a single sample in a study of early T cells in non-severe SARS-CoV-2 infection. TCRdb recomputed calls from the 5' RACE reads with MiXCR, one row per CDR3 protein. Here the sample spans 30,000 to 40,000 distinct CDR3 sequences, approximately 8% being singletons. Sequenced material: whole blood, taken at baseline. All receptors come from an adult who was a healthcare worker with PCR-confirmed SARS-CoV-2 infection or an uninfected control (not recorded which). Both conserved end residues are part of each CDR3.

V gene: TRBV10-3
J gene: TRBJ1-5
CDR3 protein: CAISESTGGNQPQHF

V gene: TRBV7-3
J gene: TRBJ1-1
CDR3 protein: CASGMEGNTEAFF

V gene: TRBV3-1
J gene: TRBJ2-7
CDR3 protein: CASSSAGSSYEQYF

V gene: TRBV7-2
J gene: TRBJ2-1
CDR3 protein: CASSHSGGTASYNEQFF

V gene: TRBV24-1
J gene: TRBJ2-3
CDR3 protein: CATSDFLQDPHTDTQYF

V gene: TRBV6-2/TRBV6-3
J gene: TRBJ1-5
CDR3 protein: CASSYEGLSNQPQHF

V gene: TRBV6-2/TRBV6-3
J gene: TRBJ2-1
CDR3 protein: CASSASGGKLNEQFF

V gene: TRBV29-1
J gene: TRBJ2-3
CDR3 protein: CSVENPSRGTDTQYF

V gene: TRBV12-3/TRBV12-4
J gene: TRBJ1-4
CDR3 protein: CASSPGLQGGSEKLFF

V gene: TRBV3-1
J gene: TRBJ1-6
CDR3 protein: CASSRTGSSPLHF

V gene: TRBV3-1
J gene: TRBJ2-1
CDR3 protein: CASSQVARTEQFF

V gene: TRBV20-1
J gene: TRBJ2-2
CDR3 protein: CSAWSTGELFF

V gene: TRBV6-5
J gene: TRBJ2-1
CDR3 protein: CASRQTGSQGLWEQFF

V gene: TRBV12-3/TRBV12-4
J gene: TRBJ1-4
CDR3 protein: CASRDTLNEKLFF

V gene: TRBV4-3
J gene: TRBJ2-7
CDR3 protein: CASSQDIGRAYEQYF

V gene: TRBV20-1
J gene: TRBJ1-1
CDR3 protein: CSAREQGLEAFF

V gene: TRBV20-1
J gene: TRBJ1-3
CDR3 protein: CSANQGSGNTIYF

V gene: TRBV6-1
J gene: TRBJ2-2
CDR3 protein: CATRNMRGPNTGELFF

V gene: TRBV19
J gene: TRBJ2-7
CDR3 protein: CASSGSEIQDEQYF

V gene: TRBV11-2
J gene: TRBJ2-1
CDR3 protein: CASSSFLAGEEYNEQFF

V gene: TRBV11-2
J gene: TRBJ2-5
CDR3 protein: CASSTTGGETQYF

V gene: TRBV7-2
J gene: TRBJ2-1
CDR3 protein: CASSLASGGASEQFF

V gene: TRBV3-1
J gene: TRBJ2-7
CDR3 protein: CASSQDPSGGEQYF

V gene: TRBV5-1
J gene: TRBJ2-7
CDR3 protein: CASSFDSGGAGWEQYF

V gene: TRBV6-6
J gene: TRBJ2-4
CDR3 protein: CASSYRSREAKNIQYF

V gene: TRBV2
J gene: TRBJ2-4
CDR3 protein: CASSEVGSDIQYF

V gene: TRBV5-4
J gene: TRBJ2-2
CDR3 protein: CASSAEGRTGELFF

V gene: TRBV10-3
J gene: TRBJ2-3
CDR3 protein: CAIGQGVLSRDTQYF

V gene: TRBV29-1
J gene: TRBJ2-2
CDR3 protein: CSVRKGTGNTGELFF

V gene: TRBV25-1
J gene: TRBJ2-3
CDR3 protein: CAVGKDSADTQYF

V gene: TRBV5-6
J gene: TRBJ2-6
CDR3 protein: CASSRPGLAGAISGANVLTF

V gene: TRBV19
J gene: TRBJ2-2
CDR3 protein: CASSLRGRNTGELFF

V gene: TRBV18
J gene: TRBJ2-2
CDR3 protein: CASSPRTASNTGELFF

V gene: TRBV12-3/TRBV12-4
J gene: TRBJ2-2
CDR3 protein: CASSVGTATGELFF

V gene: TRBV7-6
J gene: TRBJ2-2
CDR3 protein: CASSDLSTGELFF

V gene: TRBV11-3
J gene: TRBJ2-1
CDR3 protein: CASSLDRTSSYNEQFF